This T cell receptor beta chain was profiled in a study of regulatory T cells in long-lasting Graves disease. About the research overall: Those with persistent Graves' disease had received antithyroid drugs for over 5 years with positive TSH receptor antibodies.

The time point here: persistent/refractory GD, antithyroid drugs over 5 years with positive TRAb. Scientists built the TCR library using RNA that was extracted from PBMCs. HTBI primers from iRepertoire and Arm-PCR of CDR3 regions yielded the TCR beta libraries. In the original analysis: Looking across samples, the authors found some 60 TRBV and 14 TRBJ segments. TCRdb analysed the multiplex PCR reads with MiXCR anew, one entry per CDR3 protein. The V and J calls follow TCRdb's processing rather than the paper's. The sample records hundreds of thousands of distinct CDR3 sequences, about 30% being singletons. Comments on this clonotype: Its antigen is unknown.

The study's findings and limits: Fewer public clonotypes were shared by new patients (966) than by persistent patients (around 2,900).

From germline, CDR1 is LNHDA and CDR2 SQIVND (reference sequence). CDR3 length: 15 amino acids. V lost 4 bases and J lost 6; bases outside the gene matches: 11. The chain is built from TRBV19 and TRBJ1-2, with 7 bases lining up with TRBD1. Source: peripheral blood mononuclear cells (PBMCs), taken when the disease was refractory, from a patient treated with antithyroid drugs. The receptor was isolated from a female donor with Graves disease. The CDR3 region is CASSTDIEGANGYTF. In DNA, the CDR3 is TGTGCCAGTAGTACCGACATCGAGGGGGCTAATGGCTACACCTTC.